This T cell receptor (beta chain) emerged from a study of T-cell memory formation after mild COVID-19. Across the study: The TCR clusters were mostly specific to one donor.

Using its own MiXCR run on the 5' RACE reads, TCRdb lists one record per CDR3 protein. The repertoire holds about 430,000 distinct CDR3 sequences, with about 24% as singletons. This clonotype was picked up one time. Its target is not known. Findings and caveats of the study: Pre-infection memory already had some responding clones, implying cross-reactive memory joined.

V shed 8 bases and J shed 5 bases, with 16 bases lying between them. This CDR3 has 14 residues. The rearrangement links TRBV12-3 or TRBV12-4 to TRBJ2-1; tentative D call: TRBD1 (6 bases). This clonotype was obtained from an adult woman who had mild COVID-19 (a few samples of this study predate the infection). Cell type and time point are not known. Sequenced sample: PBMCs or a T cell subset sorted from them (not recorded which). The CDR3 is CASRGQFGNNEQFF. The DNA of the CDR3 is TGTGCCAGCCGTGGACAGTTCGGGAACAATGAGCAGTTCTTC.